Detailed here is one T cell receptor (beta chain). The data stem from a study of T cell changes during pregnancy in multiple sclerosis. TCRdb's table, derived via immunoSEQ multiplex PCR, lists solely in-frame clones and lacks some. The sample lists approximately 70,000 clones; approximately 90% were seen once. This CDR3 has 12 residues. Trimming shortened V by 7 bases and J by 7 bases, and 8 bases separated the two germline ends. Germline V gene data show CDR1 as MNHNY and CDR2 as SVGAGI (reference sequence). The J gene is TRBJ1-6, the V gene TRBV6-6; possibly TRBD1 for D (6 bases). The receptor's source is a female donor with multiple sclerosis, enrolled in a pregnancy study. Sequenced material: CD4+ T cells from peripheral blood mononuclear cells, taken before pregnancy. For the CDR3, the DNA is TGTGCCAGCACGACAGGCAATTCACCCCTCCACTTT. It translates to CASTTGNSPLHF.